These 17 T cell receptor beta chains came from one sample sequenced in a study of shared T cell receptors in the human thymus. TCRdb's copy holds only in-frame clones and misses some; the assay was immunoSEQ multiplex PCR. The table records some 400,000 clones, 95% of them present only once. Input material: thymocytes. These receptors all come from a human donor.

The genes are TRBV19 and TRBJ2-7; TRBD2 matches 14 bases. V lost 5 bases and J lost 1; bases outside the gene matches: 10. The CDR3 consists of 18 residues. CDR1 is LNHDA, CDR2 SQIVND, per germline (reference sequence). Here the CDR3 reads CASSPGLAGVGTSYEQYF. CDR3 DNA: TGTGCCAGTAGTCCGGGACTAGCGGGAGTGGGAACTTCCTACGAGCAGTACTTC.

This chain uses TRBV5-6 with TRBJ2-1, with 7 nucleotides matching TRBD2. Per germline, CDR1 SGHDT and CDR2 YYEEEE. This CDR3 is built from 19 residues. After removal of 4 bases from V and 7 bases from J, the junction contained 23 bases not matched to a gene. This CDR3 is CASSGGTYGPCGSRNEQFF. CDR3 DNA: TGTGCCAGCAGCGGAGGGACCTACGGACCTTGCGGGAGTAGGAATGAGCAGTTCTTC. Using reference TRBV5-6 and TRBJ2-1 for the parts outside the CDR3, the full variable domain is DAGVTQSPTHLIKTRGQQVTLRCSPKSGHDTVSWYQQALGQGPQFIFQYYEEEERQRGNFPDRFSGHQFPNYSSELNVNALLLGDSALYLCASSGGTYGPCGSRNEQFFGPGTRLTVL.

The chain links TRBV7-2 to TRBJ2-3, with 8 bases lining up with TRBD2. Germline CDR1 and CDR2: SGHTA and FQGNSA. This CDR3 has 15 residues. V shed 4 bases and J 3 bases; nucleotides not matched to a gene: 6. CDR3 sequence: CASSSRIAGTDTQYF. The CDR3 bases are TGTGCCAGCAGCTCACGGATAGCGGGAACAGATACGCAGTATTTT.

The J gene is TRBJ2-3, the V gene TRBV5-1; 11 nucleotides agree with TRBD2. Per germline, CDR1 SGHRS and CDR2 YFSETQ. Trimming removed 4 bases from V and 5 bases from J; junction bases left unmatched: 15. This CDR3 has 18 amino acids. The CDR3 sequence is CASSLLAGGAVGEDTQYF. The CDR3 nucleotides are TGCGCCAGCAGCCTATTAGCGGGAGGGGCCGTGGGGGAAGATACGCAGTATTTT.

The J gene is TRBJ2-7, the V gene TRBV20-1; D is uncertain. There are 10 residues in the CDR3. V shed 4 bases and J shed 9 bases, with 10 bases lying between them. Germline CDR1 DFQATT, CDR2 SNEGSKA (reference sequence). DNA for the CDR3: TGCAGTGCTACCCAGTCCCGGCAGTACTTC. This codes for CSATQSRQYF.

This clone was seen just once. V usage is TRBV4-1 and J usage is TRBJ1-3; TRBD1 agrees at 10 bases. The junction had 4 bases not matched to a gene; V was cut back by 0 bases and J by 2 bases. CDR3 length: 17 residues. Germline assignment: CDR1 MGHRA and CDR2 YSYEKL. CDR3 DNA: TGCGCCAGCAGCCAAGAGTGGGACAGGGGAGCTGGAAACACCATATATTTT. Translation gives CASSQEWDRGAGNTIYF.

The CDR3 region has the DNA TGTGCCAGCAGCCCGCTTTTGAGCACAGATACGCAGTATTTT. The encoded protein is CASSPLLSTDTQYF. V gene TRBV7-2 combines with J gene TRBJ2-3; D not certain. The CDR3 totals 14 residues. Germline CDR1 and CDR2: SGHTA and FQGNSA. V lost 5 bases, J lost 0 bases, and 9 bases lay in between.

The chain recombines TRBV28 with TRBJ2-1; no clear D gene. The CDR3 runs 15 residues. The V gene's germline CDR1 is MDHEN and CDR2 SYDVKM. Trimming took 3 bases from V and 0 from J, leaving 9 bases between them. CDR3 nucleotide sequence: TGTGCCAGCAGTTTGTGTAGGCACTCCTACAATGAGCAGTTCTTC. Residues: CASSLCRHSYNEQFF.

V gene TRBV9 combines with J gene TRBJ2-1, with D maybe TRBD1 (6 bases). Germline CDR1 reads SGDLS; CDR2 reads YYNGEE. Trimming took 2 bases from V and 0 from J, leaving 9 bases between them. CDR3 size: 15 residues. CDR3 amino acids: CASSVRDNSYNEQFF. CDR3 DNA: TGTGCCAGCAGCGTCCGGGACAACTCCTACAATGAGCAGTTCTTC. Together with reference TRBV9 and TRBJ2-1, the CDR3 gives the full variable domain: DSGVTQTPKHLITATGQRVTLRCSPRSGDLSVYWYQQSLDQGLQFLIQYYNGEERAKGNILERFSAQQFPDLHSELNLSSLELGDSALYFCASSVRDNSYNEQFFGPGTRLTVL.

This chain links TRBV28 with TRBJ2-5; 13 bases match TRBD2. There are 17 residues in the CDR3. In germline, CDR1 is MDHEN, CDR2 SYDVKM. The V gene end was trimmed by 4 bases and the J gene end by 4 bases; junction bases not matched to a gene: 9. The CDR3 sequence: CASSSTTSGRMVETQYF. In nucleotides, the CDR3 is TGTGCCAGCAGTTCGACGACTAGCGGGAGGATGGTAGAGACCCAGTACTTC.

This CDR3 reads CASSYTTGVYEQYF. As DNA, the CDR3 is TGTGCCAGCAGTTACACTACAGGGGTCTACGAGCAGTACTTC. This rearrangement joins TRBV28 to TRBJ2-7, with 7 bases that match TRBD1. The CDR3 extends over 14 amino acids. The germline V gene encodes CDR1 MDHEN and CDR2 SYDVKM. V shed 4 bases, J shed 3 bases, and the junction held 6 bases outside the gene matches.

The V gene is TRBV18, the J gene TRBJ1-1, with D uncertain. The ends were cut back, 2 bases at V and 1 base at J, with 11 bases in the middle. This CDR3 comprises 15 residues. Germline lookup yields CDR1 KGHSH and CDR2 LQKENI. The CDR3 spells CASSPGGVKNTEAFF. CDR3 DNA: TGTGCCAGCTCACCAGGCGGGGTTAAGAACACTGAAGCTTTCTTT.

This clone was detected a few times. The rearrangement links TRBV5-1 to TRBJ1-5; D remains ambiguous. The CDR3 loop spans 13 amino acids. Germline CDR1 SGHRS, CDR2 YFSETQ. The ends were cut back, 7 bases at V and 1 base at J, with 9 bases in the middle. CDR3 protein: CASRPISNQPQHF. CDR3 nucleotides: TGCGCCAGCCGGCCCATCAGCAATCAGCCCCAGCATTTT.

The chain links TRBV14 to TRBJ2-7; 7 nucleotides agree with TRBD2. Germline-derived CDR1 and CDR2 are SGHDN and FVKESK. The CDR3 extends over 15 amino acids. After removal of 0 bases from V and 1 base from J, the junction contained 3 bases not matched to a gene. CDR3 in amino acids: CASSQDQRGSYEQYF. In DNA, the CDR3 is TGTGCCAGCAGCCAAGATCAGCGGGGATCCTACGAGCAGTACTTC.

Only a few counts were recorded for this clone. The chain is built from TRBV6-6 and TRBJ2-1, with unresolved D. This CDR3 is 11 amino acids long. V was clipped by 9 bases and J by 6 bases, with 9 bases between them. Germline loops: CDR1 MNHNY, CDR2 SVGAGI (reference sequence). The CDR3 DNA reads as TGTGCCAGGCAAACAAGCAATGAGCAGTTCTTC. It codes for CARQTSNEQFF.

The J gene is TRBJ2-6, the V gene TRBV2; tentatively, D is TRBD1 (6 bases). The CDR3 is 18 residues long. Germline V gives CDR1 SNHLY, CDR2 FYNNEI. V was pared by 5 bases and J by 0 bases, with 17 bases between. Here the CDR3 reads CASSQNRVLSSGANVLTF. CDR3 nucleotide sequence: TGTGCCAGCAGTCAGAACAGGGTACTCTCCTCTGGGGCCAACGTCCTGACTTTC.

CDR3 DNA sequence: TGTGCCATCAGTGAGTCAGGGGTAGCGAACACTGAAGCTTTCTTT. Translated, it gives CAISESGVANTEAFF. V gene TRBV10-3 combines with J gene TRBJ1-1, with a weak D call TRBD1 (5 bases). Germline CDR1 reads ENHRY; CDR2 reads SYGVKD. This CDR3 has 15 amino acids. The ends were cut back, 0 bases at V and 1 base at J, with 9 bases in the middle.